This T cell receptor beta chain emerged from a study of cytomegalovirus exposure and HLA in healthy donors. Trimming took 4 bases from V and 2 from J; bases not matched to a gene: 7. CDR1 and CDR2 from the germline V gene are SQVTM and ANQGSEA. CDR3 length: 15 amino acids. PCR employed 60 Vbeta and 13 Jbeta primers. The table came from immunoSEQ multiplex PCR; TCRdb's copy has only in-frame clones and leaves some out. There are 95,000 to 120,000 clones in the sample; 67% occur only once, and roughly 8.7% lies in the top ten. The TCR sequence derives from a man younger than 35 in good health and CMV-seropositive. The sequenced sample consisted of PBMCs. The gene calls are TRBV29-1 and TRBJ2-3, with TRBD2 identical over 9 bases. In DNA, the CDR3 is TGCAGCGTTGGGGTTAGCGGGGGCCTCACAGATACGCAGTATTTT. Its protein is CSVGVSGGLTDTQYF.